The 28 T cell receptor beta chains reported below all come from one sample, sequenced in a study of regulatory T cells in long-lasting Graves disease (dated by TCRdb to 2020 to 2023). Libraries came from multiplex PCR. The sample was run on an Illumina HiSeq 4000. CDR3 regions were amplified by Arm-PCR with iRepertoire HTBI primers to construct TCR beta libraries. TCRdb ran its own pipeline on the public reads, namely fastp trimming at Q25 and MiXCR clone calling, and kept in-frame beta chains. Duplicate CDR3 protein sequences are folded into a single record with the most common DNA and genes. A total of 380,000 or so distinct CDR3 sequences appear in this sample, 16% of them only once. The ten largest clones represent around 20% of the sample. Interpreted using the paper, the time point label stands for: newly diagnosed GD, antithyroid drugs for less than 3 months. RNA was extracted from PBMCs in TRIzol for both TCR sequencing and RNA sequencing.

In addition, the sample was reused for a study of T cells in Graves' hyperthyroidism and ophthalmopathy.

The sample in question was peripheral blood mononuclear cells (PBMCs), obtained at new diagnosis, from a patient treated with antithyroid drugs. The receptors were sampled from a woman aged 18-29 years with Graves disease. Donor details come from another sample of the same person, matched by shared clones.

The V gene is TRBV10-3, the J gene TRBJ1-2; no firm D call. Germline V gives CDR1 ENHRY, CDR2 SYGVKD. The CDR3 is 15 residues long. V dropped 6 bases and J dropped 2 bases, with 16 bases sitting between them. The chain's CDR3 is CAIRYSGLQNYGYTF. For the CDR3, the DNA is TGTGCCATCAGGTATTCAGGACTCCAAAACTATGGCTACACCTTC.

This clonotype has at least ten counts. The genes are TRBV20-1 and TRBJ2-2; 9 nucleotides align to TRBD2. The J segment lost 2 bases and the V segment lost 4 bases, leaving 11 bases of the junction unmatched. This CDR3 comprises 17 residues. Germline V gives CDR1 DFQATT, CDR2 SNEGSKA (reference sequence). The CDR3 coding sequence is TGCAGTGCTATTCGGGGTAGCGGGGGCATAAACACCGGGGAGCTGTTTTTT. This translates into CSAIRGSGGINTGELFF.

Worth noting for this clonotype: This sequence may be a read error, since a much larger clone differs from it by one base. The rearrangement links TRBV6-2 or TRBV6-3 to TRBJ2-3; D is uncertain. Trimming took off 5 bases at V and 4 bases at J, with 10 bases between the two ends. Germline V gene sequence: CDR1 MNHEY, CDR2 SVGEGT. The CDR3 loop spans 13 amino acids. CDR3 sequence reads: CASSEWVSDTQYF. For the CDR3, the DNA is TGTGCCAGCAGTGAATGGGTTTCAGATACGCAGTATTTT.

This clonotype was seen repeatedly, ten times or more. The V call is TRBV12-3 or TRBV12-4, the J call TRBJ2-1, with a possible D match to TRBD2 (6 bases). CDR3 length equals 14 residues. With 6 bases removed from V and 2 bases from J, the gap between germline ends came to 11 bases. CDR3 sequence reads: CASSRLGTYNEQFF. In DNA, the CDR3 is TGTGCCAGCAGCCGACTAGGGACCTACAATGAGCAGTTCTTC.

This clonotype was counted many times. As DNA, the CDR3 is TGTGCCAGCAGTACTAGCGGGGGGGCCGTCGGAGATACGCAGTATTTT. Translation gives CASSTSGGAVGDTQYF. The V call is TRBV2, the J call TRBJ2-3; 13 bases agree with TRBD2. Losses at the gene ends were 5 bases for V and 5 bases for J; bases not matched to a gene: 7. Germline values: CDR1 SNHLY, CDR2 FYNNEI. The CDR3 spans 16 residues.

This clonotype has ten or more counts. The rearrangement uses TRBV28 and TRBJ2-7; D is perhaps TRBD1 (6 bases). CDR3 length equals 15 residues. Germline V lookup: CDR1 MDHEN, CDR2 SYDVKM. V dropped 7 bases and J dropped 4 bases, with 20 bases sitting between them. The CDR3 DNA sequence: TGTGCCAGCAATACAGGGTGGGATCGACCTTACGAGCAGTACTTC. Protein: CASNTGWDRPYEQYF.

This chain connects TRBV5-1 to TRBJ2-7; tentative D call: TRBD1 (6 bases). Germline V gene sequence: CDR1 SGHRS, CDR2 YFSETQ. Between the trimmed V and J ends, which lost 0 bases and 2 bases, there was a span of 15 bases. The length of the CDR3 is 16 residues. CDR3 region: CASSLGHRQVTYEQYF. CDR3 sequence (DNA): TGCGCCAGCAGCTTGGGGCATCGACAGGTCACCTACGAGCAGTACTTC.

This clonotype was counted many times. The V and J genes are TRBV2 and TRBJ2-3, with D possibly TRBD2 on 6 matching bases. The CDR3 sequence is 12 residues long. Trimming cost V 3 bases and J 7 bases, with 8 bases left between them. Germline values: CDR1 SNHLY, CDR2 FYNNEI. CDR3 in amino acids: CASSDGGNTQYF. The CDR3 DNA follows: TGTGCCAGCAGTGACGGCGGGAATACGCAGTATTTT. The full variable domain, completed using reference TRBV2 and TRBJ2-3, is EPEVTQTPSHQVTQMGQEVILRCVPISNHLYFYWYRQILGQKVEFLVSFYNNEISEKSEIFDDQFSVERPDGSNFTLKIRSTKLEDSAMYFCASSDGGNTQYFGPGTRLTVL.

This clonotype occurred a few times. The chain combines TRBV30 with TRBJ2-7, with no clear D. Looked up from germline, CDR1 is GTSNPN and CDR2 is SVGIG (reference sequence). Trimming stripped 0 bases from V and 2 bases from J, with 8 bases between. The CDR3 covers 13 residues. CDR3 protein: CAWSVYRAYEQYF. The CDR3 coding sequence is TGTGCCTGGAGTGTGTACAGAGCCTACGAGCAGTACTTC.

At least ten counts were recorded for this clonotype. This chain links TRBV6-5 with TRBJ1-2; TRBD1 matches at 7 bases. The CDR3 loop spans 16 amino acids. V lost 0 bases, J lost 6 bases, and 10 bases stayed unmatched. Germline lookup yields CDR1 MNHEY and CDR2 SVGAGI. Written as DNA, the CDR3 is TGTGCCAGCAGTTACTCGAGGACAGGAGCGGTTGATGGCTACACCTTC. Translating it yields CASSYSRTGAVDGYTF.

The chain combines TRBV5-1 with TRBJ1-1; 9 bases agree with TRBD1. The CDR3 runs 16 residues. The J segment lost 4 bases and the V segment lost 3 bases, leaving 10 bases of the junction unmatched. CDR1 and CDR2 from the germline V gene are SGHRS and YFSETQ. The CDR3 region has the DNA TGCGCCAGCAGCTCTTCAAGGGACAGGGCCCGCACTGAAGCTTTCTTT. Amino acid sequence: CASSSSRDRARTEAFF.

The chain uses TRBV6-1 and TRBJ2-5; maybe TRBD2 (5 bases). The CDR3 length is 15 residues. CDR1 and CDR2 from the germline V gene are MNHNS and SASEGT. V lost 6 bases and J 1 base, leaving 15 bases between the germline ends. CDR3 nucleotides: TGTGCCAGCAGCCGAGAAACACTAGTCCAAGAGACCCAGTACTTC. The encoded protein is CASSRETLVQETQYF.

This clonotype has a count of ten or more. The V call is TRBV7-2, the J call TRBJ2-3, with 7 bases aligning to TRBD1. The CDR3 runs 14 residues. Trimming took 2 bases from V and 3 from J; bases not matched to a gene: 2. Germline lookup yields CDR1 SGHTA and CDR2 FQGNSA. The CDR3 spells CASSLRTGTDTQYF. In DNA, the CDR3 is TGTGCCAGCAGCTTAAGGACAGGAACAGATACGCAGTATTTT.

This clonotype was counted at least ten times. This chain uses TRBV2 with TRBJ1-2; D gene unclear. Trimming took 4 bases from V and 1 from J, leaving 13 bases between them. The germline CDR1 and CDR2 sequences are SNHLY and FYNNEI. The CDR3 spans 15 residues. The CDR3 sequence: CASSGLVVINYGYTF. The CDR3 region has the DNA TGTGCCAGCAGTGGATTGGTAGTTATTAACTATGGCTACACCTTC.

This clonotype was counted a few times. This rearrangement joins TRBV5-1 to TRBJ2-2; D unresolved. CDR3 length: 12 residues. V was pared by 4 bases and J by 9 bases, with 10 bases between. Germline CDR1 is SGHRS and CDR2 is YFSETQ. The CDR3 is CASSPESRELFF. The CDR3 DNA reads TGCGCCAGCAGCCCAGAATCTAGGGAGCTGTTTTTT. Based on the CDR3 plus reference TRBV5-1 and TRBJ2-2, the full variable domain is KAGVTQTPRYLIKTRGQQVTLSCSPISGHRSVSWYQQTPGQGLQFLFEYFSETQRNKGNFPGRFSGRQFSNSRSEMNVSTLELGDSALYLCASSPESRELFFGEGSRLTVL.

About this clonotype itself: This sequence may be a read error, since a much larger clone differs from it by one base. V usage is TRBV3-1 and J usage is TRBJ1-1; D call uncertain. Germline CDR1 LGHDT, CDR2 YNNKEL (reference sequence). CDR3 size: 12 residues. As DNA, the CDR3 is TGTGCCAACAGCCAACTAGGAGGGGAAGCTTTCTTT. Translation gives CANSQLGGEAFF.

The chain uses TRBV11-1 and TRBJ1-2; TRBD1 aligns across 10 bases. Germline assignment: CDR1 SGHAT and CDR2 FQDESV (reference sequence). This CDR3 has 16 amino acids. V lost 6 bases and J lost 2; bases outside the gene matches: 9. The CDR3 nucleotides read TGTGCCAGCAGTAGATCCGGGACAGGGGAAAACTATGGCTACACCTTC. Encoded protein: CASSRSGTGENYGYTF. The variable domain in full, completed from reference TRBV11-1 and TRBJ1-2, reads EAEVAQSPRYKITEKSQAVAFWCDPISGHATLYWYRQILGQGPELLVQFQDESVVDDSQLPKDRFSAERLKGVDSTLKIQPAELGDSAMYLCASSRSGTGENYGYTFGSGTRLTVV.

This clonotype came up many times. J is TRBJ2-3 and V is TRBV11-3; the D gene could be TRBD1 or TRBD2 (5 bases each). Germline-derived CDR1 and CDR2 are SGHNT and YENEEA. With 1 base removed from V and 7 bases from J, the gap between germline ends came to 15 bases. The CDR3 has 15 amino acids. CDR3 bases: TGTGCCAGCAGCTTAGGAAGGCCAGAGGGGAATACGCAGTATTTT. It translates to CASSLGRPEGNTQYF.

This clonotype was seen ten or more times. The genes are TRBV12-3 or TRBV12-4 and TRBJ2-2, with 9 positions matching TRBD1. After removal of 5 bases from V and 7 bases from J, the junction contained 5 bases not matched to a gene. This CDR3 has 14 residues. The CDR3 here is CASSKQGAVGELFF. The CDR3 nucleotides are TGTGCCAGCAGTAAACAGGGGGCTGTCGGGGAGCTGTTTTTT.

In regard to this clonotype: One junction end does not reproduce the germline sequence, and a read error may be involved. The CDR3 region has the DNA TGCGGCGTTTACAGACCGTCCCTTTCAGATACGCAGTATTTT. This gives the protein CGVYRPSLSDTQYF. The chain carries TRBV29-1 and TRBJ2-3; D remains ambiguous. Germline CDR1 reads SQVTM; CDR2 reads ANQGSEA. The length of the CDR3 is 14 residues.

The CDR3 DNA follows: TGTGCCAGCAGCGGCACCGAGGGAAACACCATATATTTT. Amino acid sequence: CASSGTEGNTIYF. The chain has TRBV9 and TRBJ1-3; no clear D. V dropped 3 bases and J dropped 4 bases, with 8 bases sitting between them. This CDR3 has 13 residues. In germline, CDR1 is SGDLS, CDR2 YYNGEE.

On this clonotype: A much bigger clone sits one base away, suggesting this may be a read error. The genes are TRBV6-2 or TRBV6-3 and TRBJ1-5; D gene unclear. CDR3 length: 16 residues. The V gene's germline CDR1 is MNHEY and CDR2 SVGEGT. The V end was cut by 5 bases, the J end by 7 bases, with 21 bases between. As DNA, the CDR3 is TGTGCCAGCAGTAGCCAGGTAAGAGGAGCGTGGCAGCCCCAGCATTTT. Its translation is CASSSQVRGAWQPQHF.

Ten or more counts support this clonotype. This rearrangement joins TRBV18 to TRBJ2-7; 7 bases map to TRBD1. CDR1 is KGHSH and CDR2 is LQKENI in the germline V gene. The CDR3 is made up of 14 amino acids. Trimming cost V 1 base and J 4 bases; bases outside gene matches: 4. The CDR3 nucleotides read TGTGCCAGCTCACCACAAAACAGGGGATACGAGCAGTACTTC. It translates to CASSPQNRGYEQYF.

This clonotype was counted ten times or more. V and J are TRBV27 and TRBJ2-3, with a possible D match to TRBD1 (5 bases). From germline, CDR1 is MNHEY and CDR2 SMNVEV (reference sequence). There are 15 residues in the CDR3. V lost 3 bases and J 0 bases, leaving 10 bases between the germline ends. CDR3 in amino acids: CASSFVTESTDTQYF. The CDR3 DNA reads TGTGCCAGCAGTTTTGTGACAGAAAGCACAGATACGCAGTATTTT.

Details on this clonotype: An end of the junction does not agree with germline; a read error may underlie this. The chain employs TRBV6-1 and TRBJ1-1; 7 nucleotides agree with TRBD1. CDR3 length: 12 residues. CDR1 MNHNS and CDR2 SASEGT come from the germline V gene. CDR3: CASSNPGQKALF. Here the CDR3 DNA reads TGTGCCAGCAGTAATCCGGGACAGAAGGCCCTATTT.

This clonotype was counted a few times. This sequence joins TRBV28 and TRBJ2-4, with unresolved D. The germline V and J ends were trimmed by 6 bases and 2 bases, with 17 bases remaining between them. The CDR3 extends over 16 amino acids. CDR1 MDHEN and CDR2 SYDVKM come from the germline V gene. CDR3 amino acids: CASRTKSWATKNIQYF. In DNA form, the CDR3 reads TGTGCCAGCAGAACGAAAAGTTGGGCTACCAAAAACATTCAGTACTTC.

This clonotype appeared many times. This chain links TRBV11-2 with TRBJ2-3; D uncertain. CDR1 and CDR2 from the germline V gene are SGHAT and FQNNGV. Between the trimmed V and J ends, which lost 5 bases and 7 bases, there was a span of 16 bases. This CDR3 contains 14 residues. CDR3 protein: CASSVGVVGNTQYF. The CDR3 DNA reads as TGTGCCAGCAGCGTAGGTGTGGTGGGAAATACGCAGTATTTT.

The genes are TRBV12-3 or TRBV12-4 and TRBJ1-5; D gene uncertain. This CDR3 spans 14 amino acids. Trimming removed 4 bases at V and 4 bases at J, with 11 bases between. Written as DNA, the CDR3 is TGTGCCAGCAGTTCGGGAGACCCAAATCAGCCCCAGCATTTT. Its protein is CASSSGDPNQPQHF.